This T cell receptor beta chain appears in the sequencing data of a study of blood T cell repertoires in COVID-19. Study-level information: Some COVID-19 samples were acute and others convalescent; all came from the United States, Italy and Spain. Nucleic acid was either cDNA or gDNA, and it came from T cells, B-cell-depleted T cells, or PBMCs.

The CDR3 has 18 amino acids. Germline V gives CDR1 SGHDT, CDR2 YYEEEE. With 4 bases clipped from V and 0 bases from J, the junction kept 12 bases outside the gene matches. In the original analysis: Reference gene primers were amplified, and this amplification served to estimate nucleated cell counts. Using immunoSEQ multiplex PCR, the repertoire was profiled, and TCRdb retains in-frame clones only, with some absent. D and trimming were read from the DNA, whereas the V and J calls and clone size are those reported in that table. The table has about 110,000 clones, about three quarters seen once. The chain has TRBV5-6 and TRBJ2-3; TRBD2 agrees at 9 bases. Sequenced input: peripheral blood. The receptor was isolated from a woman aged 40 to 50 with acute or convalescent COVID-19. CDR3 residues: CASSITSGFTLSTDTQYF. CDR3 bases: TGTGCCAGCAGCATCACTAGCGGGTTTACCCTTAGCACAGATACGCAGTATTTT. The variable domain in full, with the rest retrieved from reference TRBV5-6 and TRBJ2-3, is DAGVTQSPTHLIKTRGQQVTLRCSPKSGHDTVSWYQQALGQGPQFIFQYYEEEERQRGNFPDRFSGHQFPNYSSELNVNALLLGDSALYLCASSITSGFTLSTDTQYFGPGTRLTVL.